These 19 T cell receptor beta chains were sequenced from one sample in a study of Ad26.COV2.S vaccination and SARS-CoV-2 variants. Here immunoSEQ multiplex PCR was the method, and the copy in TCRdb shows in-frame clones only, minus some. This sample has about 280,000 clones, with about 89% found just once. Treatment indicated: around 19 received Ad26.COV2.S at low or high dose, single or two shots; about 5 received placebo; per-sample allocation not given. Specimen acquisition occurred on day 63 following the initial vaccine or placebo injection. This material consisted of peripheral blood, taken in a trial of Ad26.COV2.S vaccine versus placebo. The receptors derive from a person between 18 and 65 years old who received the Ad26.COV2.S COVID-19 vaccine or a placebo.

V usage is TRBV27 and J usage is TRBJ1-2; D possibly corresponds to TRBD1 (5 bases). With 2 bases removed from V and 3 bases from J, the gap between germline ends came to 13 bases. There are 15 residues in the CDR3. The germline V gene encodes CDR1 MNHEY and CDR2 SMNVEV (reference sequence). As DNA, the CDR3 is TGTGCCAGCAGTTTAACCGGGGGTCCGGACTATGGCTACACCTTC. This gives the protein CASSLTGGPDYGYTF.

This chain joins TRBV7-2 and TRBJ2-7; no definite D call. Germline V lookup: CDR1 SGHTA, CDR2 FQGNSA. The CDR3 totals 14 residues. The V end was cut by 5 bases, the J end by 3 bases, with 14 bases between. CDR3 region: CASSARRFSYEQYF. As DNA, the CDR3 is TGTGCCAGCAGCGCCAGACGTTTTAGCTACGAGCAGTACTTC. Drawing the rest from reference TRBV7-2 and TRBJ2-7, the complete variable domain is GAGVSQSPSNKVTEKGKDVELRCDPISGHTALYWYRQSLGQGLEFLIYFQGNSAPDKSGLPSDRFSAERTGGSVSTLTIQRTQQEDSAVYLCASSARRFSYEQYFGPGTRLTVT.

The chain couples TRBV6-5 to TRBJ1-5; the D is unclear. The V and J ends lost 5 bases and 7 bases respectively, with 12 bases between them. This CDR3 is 13 amino acids long. The germline gives CDR1 MNHEY, CDR2 SVGAGI. The CDR3 spells CASSNTEAQPQHF. For the CDR3, the DNA is TGTGCCAGCAGTAACACAGAGGCCCAGCCCCAGCATTTT.

The genes are TRBV6-2 or TRBV6-3 and TRBJ1-1, with D possibly matching TRBD1 (5 bases). The CDR3 is 11 residues long. With 5 bases removed from V and 7 bases from J, the gap between germline ends came to 8 bases. Germline V gene lookup returns CDR1 MNHEY and CDR2 SVGEGT. In DNA form, the CDR3 reads TGTGCCAGCAGTCGCCAGGGTGAAGCTTTCTTT. Its translation: CASSRQGEAFF.

This clone appeared a few times. CDR3 region: CASGRAGARRTEAFF. DNA for the CDR3: TGTGCCAGTGGTAGGGCGGGGGCAAGGAGGACTGAAGCTTTCTTT. The chain is built from TRBV19 and TRBJ1-1; D is possibly TRBD1 (6 bases). The CDR3 consists of 15 residues. With 8 bases removed from V and 5 bases from J, the gap between germline ends came to 21 bases. Germline V gene sequence: CDR1 LNHDA, CDR2 SQIVND (reference sequence).

The rearrangement joins TRBV3-1 (or the pseudogene TRBV3-2) to TRBJ2-5, with a tentative D call TRBD2 (6 bases). In germline, CDR1 is LGHDT, CDR2 YNNKEL (reference sequence). The V and J ends lost 4 bases and 5 bases respectively, with 20 bases between them. This CDR3 contains 16 residues. Written as DNA, the CDR3 is TGTGCCAGCAGCCCCCTAGTCGTGGCGGGACGGGAGACCCAGTACTTC. It specifies CASSPLVVAGRETQYF.

The chain couples TRBV15 to TRBJ2-5; the match to TRBD2 covers 7 bases. CDR3 size: 18 residues. CDR1 and CDR2 (germline): LNHNV, YYDKDF (reference sequence). Losses at the gene ends were 5 bases for V and 4 bases for J; bases not matched to a gene: 19. CDR3 region: CATSPRGGVGTTTETQYF. The CDR3 DNA reads as TGTGCCACCAGCCCCCGTGGGGGGGTCGGCACTACCACAGAGACCCAGTACTTC.

This chain links TRBV2 with TRBJ2-3, with TRBD2 matching 9 bases. V trimming: 7 bases; J trimming: 4 bases; junction bases outside the gene matches: 9. CDR1 and CDR2 from the germline V gene are SNHLY and FYNNEI. This CDR3 spans 15 amino acids. The CDR3 DNA reads as TGTGCCAGCAAAGGCGGGAGGGCCTCATCAGATACGCAGTATTTT. This codes for CASKGGRASSDTQYF.

The chain carries TRBV19 and TRBJ2-7, with 8 nucleotides matching TRBD2. Germline loops: CDR1 LNHDA, CDR2 SQIVND (reference sequence). The trim removed 6 bases at V and 2 bases at J, leaving 3 bases unmatched. The CDR3 consists of 13 residues. CDR3 loop: CASRQAGAYEQYF. For the CDR3, the DNA is TGTGCCAGTAGACAAGCGGGGGCCTACGAGCAGTACTTC.

The chain uses TRBV12-5 and TRBJ2-7, with 7 nucleotides matching TRBD2. The CDR3 length is 12 residues. Germline CDR1 reads LGHNT; CDR2 reads FRNRAP. J was trimmed by 6 bases and V by 4 bases; bases with no gene match: 3. CDR3 in amino acids: CASGWGGSEQYF. The CDR3 DNA follows: TGTGCTAGTGGTTGGGGAGGGAGCGAGCAGTACTTC.

As to this clone: Additional DNA sequences in this sample encode the identical CDR3. The gene calls are TRBV6-2 or TRBV6-3 and TRBJ2-7; D remains ambiguous. V lost 0 bases, J lost 4 bases, and 4 bases lay in between. Germline V gene data show CDR1 as MNHEY and CDR2 as SVGEGT. The CDR3 is 12 residues long. CDR3 DNA sequence: TGTGCCAGCAGTTACTCGACGTACGAGCAGTACTTC. This sequence encodes CASSYSTYEQYF.

The chain has TRBV5-1 and TRBJ2-1; 9 bases agree with TRBD1. Germline lookup yields CDR1 SGHRS and CDR2 YFSETQ. This CDR3 comprises 16 residues. V lost 4 bases, J lost 4 bases, and 9 bases stayed unmatched. CDR3 DNA: TGCGCCAGCAGCCCCGCCACGGGACAGGGTTACAATGAGCAGTTCTTC. As protein: CASSPATGQGYNEQFF.

V usage is TRBV15 and J usage is TRBJ2-7; D is uncertain. This CDR3 comprises 13 residues. Trimming left V 0 bases short and J 5 bases short, with 8 bases between. Germline lookup yields CDR1 LNHNV and CDR2 YYDKDF (reference sequence). The DNA for the CDR3 is TGTGCCACCAGCAGAGATGGGGTAGACGAGCAGTACTTC. Encoded protein: CATSRDGVDEQYF.

This clone is a singleton in its sample. V is TRBV5-6 and J is TRBJ2-1; 7 positions match TRBD1. Trimming removed 0 bases from V and 5 bases from J; junction bases left unmatched: 5. The CDR3 is 15 residues long. CDR1 is SGHDT, CDR2 YYEEEE, per germline. CDR3 loop: CASSLVRTGNNEQFF. The CDR3 bases are TGTGCCAGCAGCTTGGTACGGACAGGAAACAATGAGCAGTTCTTC. Complete variable domain (other parts from reference TRBV5-6 and TRBJ2-1): DAGVTQSPTHLIKTRGQQVTLRCSPKSGHDTVSWYQQALGQGPQFIFQYYEEEERQRGNFPDRFSGHQFPNYSSELNVNALLLGDSALYLCASSLVRTGNNEQFFGPGTRLTVL.

This chain joins TRBV19 and TRBJ1-4; perhaps TRBD1 as D (5 bases). The V gene's germline CDR1 is LNHDA and CDR2 SQIVND (reference sequence). This CDR3 comprises 15 residues. The ends were cut back, 4 bases at V and 5 bases at J, with 14 bases in the middle. CDR3 sequence reads: CASSKYRTSNEKLFF. CDR3 DNA sequence: TGTGCCAGTAGTAAATACAGGACGTCCAATGAAAAACTGTTTTTT.

This clone has just a few counts. This chain joins TRBV30 and TRBJ1-6; 7 nucleotides match TRBD1. The J segment lost 9 bases and the V segment lost 3 bases, leaving 8 bases of the junction unmatched. Germline CDR1 reads GTSNPN; CDR2 reads SVGIG (reference sequence). The CDR3 loop spans 14 amino acids. The CDR3 DNA reads TGTGCCTGGAGGATGACAGGGAGTGGTTCACCCCTCCACTTT. Its translation: CAWRMTGSGSPLHF.

This chain uses TRBV2 with TRBJ2-2, with D perhaps matching TRBD1 or TRBD2 (5 bases each). V lost 6 bases and J 3 bases, leaving 14 bases between the germline ends. The CDR3 extends over 15 amino acids. Germline CDR1 SNHLY, CDR2 FYNNEI. The CDR3 here is CASRGAPGDTGELFF. CDR3 DNA sequence: TGTGCCAGCAGAGGGGCTCCCGGGGACACCGGGGAGCTGTTTTTT.

The CDR3 DNA is TGTGCCAGCAGCTTAAACATCGGGAACACTGAAGCTTTCTTT. Its protein product is CASSLNIGNTEAFF. V and J are TRBV7-6 and TRBJ1-1; D is unresolved. The ends were cut back, 2 bases at V and 1 base at J, with 8 bases in the middle. The CDR3 is made up of 14 amino acids. CDR1 and CDR2 (germline): SGHVS, FNYEAQ. Together with reference TRBV7-6 and TRBJ1-1, the CDR3 gives the full variable domain: GAGVSQSPRYKVTKRGQDVALRCDPISGHVSLYWYRQALGQGPEFLTYFNYEAQQDKSGLPNDRFSAERPEGSISTLTIQRTEQRDSAMYRCASSLNIGNTEAFFGQGTRLTVV.

The chain joins TRBV5-1 to TRBJ1-6; TRBD1 aligns across 7 bases. CDR3 size: 14 residues. Germline CDR1 is SGHRS and CDR2 is YFSETQ. V lost 2 bases to trimming and J lost 8 bases; unmatched junction nucleotides: 4. Here the CDR3 reads CASSLTDRDSPLHF. CDR3 nucleotides: TGCGCCAGCAGCTTAACCGACAGGGATTCACCCCTCCACTTT.